This TCR beta chain was sequenced in a study of blood T cell repertoires in COVID-19. Background on the study: The United States, Italy and Spain provided the acute and convalescent COVID-19 samples.

J lost 10 bases, V lost 1 base, and 16 bases had no gene match. Germline CDR1 LGHDT, CDR2 YNNKEL (reference sequence). The CDR3 sequence is 18 residues long. Source study methods: Estimates of nucleated cell counts were drawn from the amplification of reference gene primers. The protocol was immunoSEQ multiplex PCR, while the TCRdb copy is restricted to in-frame clones and leaves out a portion. Clonal size and the V and J genes are those of that table, whereas D and trimming came from the DNA. The table shows tens of thousands of clones, with over 60% occurring only once. The J gene is TRBJ1-6, the V gene TRBV3-1 (or the pseudogene TRBV3-2); 7 bases agree with TRBD1. Sequencing was carried out using peripheral blood. The origin of this receptor is a man in his sixties with active COVID-19. The CDR3 coding sequence is TGTGCCAGCAGCCAAGGCACTATACAGGGGATTACCAAGTCACCCCTCCACTTT. It specifies CASSQGTIQGITKSPLHF.